These 17 T cell receptor beta chains were sequenced from one sample in a study of T cell repertoires in aging, cancer and after chemotherapy. TCR beta rearrangements were amplified from peripheral blood genomic DNA. TRB rearrangements spanning V, D and J were amplified using mixed TRB-A/B primers. TCRdb passed the multiplex PCR reads through MiXCR, listing each CDR3 protein once. The sample lists 15,000 to 20,000 distinct CDR3 sequences, around 38% occurring once. Sequencing used blood. Every receptor here comes from a human donor with a solid tumor.

This chain links TRBV5-1 with TRBJ2-1; possibly TRBD2 for D (5 bases). V lost 2 bases and J 5 bases, leaving 11 bases between the germline ends. The CDR3 has 14 amino acids. CDR1 and CDR2 from the germline V gene are SGHRS and YFSETQ. The CDR3 loop reads CASSFRLLDNEQFF. The CDR3 nucleotides read TGCGCCAGCAGCTTTAGACTATTGGACAATGAGCAGTTCTTC. The full variable domain, in which reference TRBV5-1 and TRBJ2-1 provide the parts outside the CDR3, is KAGVTQTPRYLIKTRGQQVTLSCSPISGHRSVSWYQQTPGQGLQFLFEYFSETQRNKGNFPGRFSGRQFSNSRSEMNVSTLELGDSALYLCASSFRLLDNEQFFGPGTRLTVL.

The rearrangement uses TRBV30 and TRBJ2-7; D unclear. V lost 7 bases and J lost 3, with 16 bases in between. The CDR3 covers 13 residues. Germline CDR1 and CDR2: GTSNPN and SVGIG (reference sequence). The CDR3 protein is CASNLRQSYEQYF. The CDR3 bases are TGTGCCTCTAATCTCCGGCAGAGCTACGAGCAGTACTTC.

The chain recombines TRBV7-9 with TRBJ2-5; the D is unclear. CDR1 SEHNR and CDR2 FQNEAQ come from the germline V gene (reference sequence). The CDR3 has 12 residues. With 5 bases removed from V and 7 bases from J, the gap between germline ends came to 11 bases. In DNA form, the CDR3 reads TGTGCCAGCAGCCGTTCTCTGGTGACCCAGTACTTC. Amino acids: CASSRSLVTQYF.

The gene calls are TRBV13 and TRBJ1-2; D gene uncertain. The length of the CDR3 is 14 residues. Looked up from germline, CDR1 is PRHDT and CDR2 is FYEKMQ (reference sequence). The V end was cut by 0 bases, the J end by 1 base, with 6 bases between. The DNA of the CDR3 is TGTGCCAGCAGCTTAGGGTCGAGTAACTATGGCTACACCTTC. Amino acids: CASSLGSSNYGYTF.

The genes are TRBV6-2 or TRBV6-3 and TRBJ2-7, with D possibly TRBD2 on 6 matching bases. The CDR3 loop spans 18 amino acids. Germline lookup yields CDR1 MNHEY and CDR2 SVGEGT. Trimming removed 5 bases at V and 0 bases at J, with 23 bases between. CDR3 sequence: CASSPPDYILSSSYEQYF. The CDR3 coding sequence is TGTGCCAGCAGTCCCCCGGACTACATTTTATCGAGCTCCTACGAGCAGTACTTC.

The J gene is TRBJ1-5, the V gene TRBV19; 7 positions match TRBD1. The CDR3 totals 15 residues. V lost 6 bases to trimming and J lost 4 bases; unmatched junction nucleotides: 9. Looked up from germline, CDR1 is LNHDA and CDR2 is SQIVND (reference sequence). CDR3 protein: CASRETGTANQPQHF. The CDR3 DNA follows: TGTGCCAGTAGAGAGACCGGGACAGCTAATCAGCCCCAGCATTTT.

The rearrangement joins TRBV19 to TRBJ1-1; possibly TRBD1 for D (6 bases). The CDR3 totals 15 residues. Germline V gene data show CDR1 as LNHDA and CDR2 as SQIVND (reference sequence). V lost 7 bases and J 5 bases, leaving 20 bases between the germline ends. The CDR3 reads CASNDLRGADTEAFF. CDR3 sequence (DNA): TGTGCCAGTAACGACCTCCGGGGGGCGGATACTGAAGCTTTCTTT.

This clonotype was seen more than once but under ten times. The V and J genes are TRBV5-4 and TRBJ2-1; TRBD1 might be the D (6 bases). The CDR3 runs to 16 residues. V was trimmed by 0 bases and J by 1 base, leaving 11 bases between them. The germline V gene encodes CDR1 SGHNT and CDR2 YYREEE (reference sequence). CDR3 sequence reads: CASSLGGRGSYNEQFF. The DNA of the CDR3 is TGTGCCAGCAGCTTGGGTGGCAGGGGTTCCTACAATGAGCAGTTCTTC.

Only a few counts were recorded for this clonotype. The chain recombines TRBV15 with TRBJ2-2; tentative D call: TRBD1 (6 bases). Trimming took 0 bases from V and 5 from J, leaving 19 bases between them. The CDR3 consists of 18 residues. Germline V gene data show CDR1 as LNHNV and CDR2 as YYDKDF (reference sequence). CDR3 bases: TGTGCCACCAGCAGAGATCGCCCCTACAGGGTGGAGACCGGGGAGCTGTTTTTT. Translating it yields CATSRDRPYRVETGELFF.

This clonotype has a handful of counts. The CDR3 loop is CASPGLTGELFF. The CDR3 nucleotides read TGTGCCAGCCCAGGGCTGACCGGGGAGCTGTTTTTT. The chain joins TRBV7-6 to TRBJ2-2, with D possibly TRBD1 on 5 matching bases. The CDR3 is made up of 12 amino acids. Germline CDR1 and CDR2: SGHVS and FNYEAQ. Between the trimmed V and J ends, which lost 8 bases and 5 bases, there was a span of 9 bases.

This chain connects TRBV11-2 to TRBJ1-2; D possibly corresponds to TRBD1 (5 bases). Germline V gene data show CDR1 as SGHAT and CDR2 as FQNNGV. Trimming shortened V by 5 bases and J by 8 bases, and 15 bases separated the two germline ends. The CDR3 length is 13 residues. CDR3 sequence: CASSGTPRGGYTF. The CDR3 DNA sequence: TGTGCCAGCAGCGGGACCCCGAGAGGGGGCTACACCTTC.

Judged by abundance, this clonotype is medium-sized. This rearrangement joins TRBV19 to TRBJ2-1; 8 bases are a match to TRBD1. V gave up 6 bases and J gave up 2 bases; unmatched junction bases: 9. Germline CDR1 and CDR2: LNHDA and SQIVND (reference sequence). CDR3 size: 16 residues. In DNA, the CDR3 is TGTGCCAGTAGCGGTCAGAGGACAGGGACCTACAATGAGCAGTTCTTC. This encodes CASSGQRTGTYNEQFF.

This rearrangement joins TRBV6-5 to TRBJ2-1; 8 nucleotides align to TRBD2. This CDR3 has 16 residues. Germline trimming cut 6 bases from V and 0 bases from J; bases unmatched to any gene: 7. CDR1 is MNHEY and CDR2 is SVGAGI in the germline V gene. The CDR3 is CASRPIAGSSYNEQFF. The CDR3 DNA sequence: TGTGCCAGCAGACCCATAGCGGGGAGCTCCTACAATGAGCAGTTCTTC.

The V and J genes are TRBV10-3 and TRBJ2-5; D may be TRBD2 (5 bases). The CDR3 loop spans 15 amino acids. Germline lookup yields CDR1 ENHRY and CDR2 SYGVKD. The ends were cut back, 2 bases at V and 1 base at J, with 11 bases in the middle. The DNA of the CDR3 is TGTGCCATCAGTGAGCGGGGTTCGATCCAAGAGACCCAGTACTTC. Amino acid sequence: CAISERGSIQETQYF.

Judged by abundance, this clonotype is medium-sized. This chain connects TRBV19 to TRBJ2-3, with D possibly called TRBD1 or TRBD2 (5 bases each). Trimming pared 5 bases from V and 0 bases from J, leaving 15 bases between. This CDR3 has 16 residues. Per the germline V gene, CDR1 is LNHDA and CDR2 is SQIVND (reference sequence). CDR3 amino acids: CASSPDQGVSTDTQYF. The CDR3 region has the DNA TGTGCCAGTAGTCCAGATCAGGGAGTTAGCACAGATACGCAGTATTTT.

This clonotype was seen only a few times. The gene calls are TRBV27 and TRBJ2-1; 7 nucleotides line up with TRBD2. This CDR3 region has 15 residues. J gave up 6 bases and V 2 bases, and 7 bases lay outside the gene matches. The germline CDR1 and CDR2 sequences are MNHEY and SMNVEV (reference sequence). As DNA, the CDR3 is TGTGCCAGCAGTTTAACGGGGGGACTGGTCAATGAGCAGTTCTTC. Its protein is CASSLTGGLVNEQFF.

Relative to its sample, this clonotype is medium-sized (0.01 to 0.1%). The chain recombines TRBV19 with TRBJ2-1, with D possibly being TRBD1 (5 bases). With 8 bases removed from V and 0 bases from J, the gap between germline ends came to 11 bases. The CDR3 sequence is 14 residues long. Germline CDR1 and CDR2: LNHDA and SQIVND (reference sequence). CDR3 protein: CASHSRDSYNEQFF. The CDR3 bases are TGTGCCAGTCATAGCAGGGACTCCTACAATGAGCAGTTCTTC. The full variable domain, with the rest looked up from reference TRBV19 and TRBJ2-1, is DGGITQSPKYLFRKEGQNVTLSCEQNLNHDAMYWYRQDPGQGLRLIYYSQIVNDFQKGDIAEGYSVSREKKESFPLTVTSAQKNPTAFYLCASHSRDSYNEQFFGPGTRLTVL.